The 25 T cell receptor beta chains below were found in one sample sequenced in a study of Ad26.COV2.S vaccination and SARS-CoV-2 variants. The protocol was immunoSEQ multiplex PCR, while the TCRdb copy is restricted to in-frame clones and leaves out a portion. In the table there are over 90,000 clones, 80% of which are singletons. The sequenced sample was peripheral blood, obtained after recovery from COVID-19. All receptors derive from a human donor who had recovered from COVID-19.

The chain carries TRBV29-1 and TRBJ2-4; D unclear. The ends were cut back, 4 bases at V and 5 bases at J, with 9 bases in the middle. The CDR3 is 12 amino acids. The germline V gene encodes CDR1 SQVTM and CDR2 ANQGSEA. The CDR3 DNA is TGCAGCGTTGTGTGGGCGGAAAACATTCAGTACTTC. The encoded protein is CSVVWAENIQYF.

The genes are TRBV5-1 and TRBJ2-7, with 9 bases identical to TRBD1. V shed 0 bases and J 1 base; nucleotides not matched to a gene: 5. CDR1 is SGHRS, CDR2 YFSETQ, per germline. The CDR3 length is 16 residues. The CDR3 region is CASSLGPTGGSYEQYF. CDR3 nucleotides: TGCGCCAGCAGCTTGGGTCCGACAGGGGGATCCTACGAGCAGTACTTC. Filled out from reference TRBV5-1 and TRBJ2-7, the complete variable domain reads KAGVTQTPRYLIKTRGQQVTLSCSPISGHRSVSWYQQTPGQGLQFLFEYFSETQRNKGNFPGRFSGRQFSNSRSEMNVSTLELGDSALYLCASSLGPTGGSYEQYFGPGTRLTVT.

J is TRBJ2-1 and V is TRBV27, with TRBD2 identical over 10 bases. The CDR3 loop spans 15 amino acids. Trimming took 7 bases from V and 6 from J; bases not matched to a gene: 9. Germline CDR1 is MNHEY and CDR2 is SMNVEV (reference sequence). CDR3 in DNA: TGTGCCAGCACGGTATTGGGACTAGCGTCCAATGAGCAGTTCTTC. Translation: CASTVLGLASNEQFF.

CDR3 loop: CASIQEGGYTF. CDR3 in DNA: TGTGCCAGCATCCAGGAGGGGGGCTACACCTTC. The chain couples TRBV28 to TRBJ1-2, with a possible D match to TRBD1 (5 bases). The CDR3 is made up of 11 amino acids. CDR1 MDHEN and CDR2 SYDVKM come from the germline V gene. With 7 bases removed from V and 8 bases from J, the gap between germline ends came to 11 bases.

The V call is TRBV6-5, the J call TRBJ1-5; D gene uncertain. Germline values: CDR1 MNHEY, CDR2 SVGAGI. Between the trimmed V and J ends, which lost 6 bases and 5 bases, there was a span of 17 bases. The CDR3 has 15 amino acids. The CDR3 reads CASSSLGGDHQPQHF. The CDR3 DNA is TGTGCCAGCAGCTCCCTGGGCGGGGATCATCAGCCCCAGCATTTT.

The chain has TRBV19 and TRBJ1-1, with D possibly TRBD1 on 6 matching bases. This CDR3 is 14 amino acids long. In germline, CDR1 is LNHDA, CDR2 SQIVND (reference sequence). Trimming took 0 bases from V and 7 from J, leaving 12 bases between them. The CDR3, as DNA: TGTGCCAGTAGTATAGATCTGGAACAGGGTGAAGCTTTCTTT. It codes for CASSIDLEQGEAFF.

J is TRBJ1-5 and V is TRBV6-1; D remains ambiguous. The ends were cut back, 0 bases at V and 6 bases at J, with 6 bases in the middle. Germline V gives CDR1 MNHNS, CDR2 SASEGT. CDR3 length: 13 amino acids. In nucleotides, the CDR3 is TGTGCCAGCAGTGAAGCCGGGGTTCAGCCCCAGCATTTT. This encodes CASSEAGVQPQHF.

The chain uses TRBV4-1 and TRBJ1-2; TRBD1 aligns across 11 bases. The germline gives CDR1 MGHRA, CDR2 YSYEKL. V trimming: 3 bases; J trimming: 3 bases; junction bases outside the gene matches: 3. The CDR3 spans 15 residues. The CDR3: CASSHGQGAYYGYTF. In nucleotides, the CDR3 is TGCGCCAGCAGCCACGGACAGGGGGCTTACTATGGCTACACCTTC.

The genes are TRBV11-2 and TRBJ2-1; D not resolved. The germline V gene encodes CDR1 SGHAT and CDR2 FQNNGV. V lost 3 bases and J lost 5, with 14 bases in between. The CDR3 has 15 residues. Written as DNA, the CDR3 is TGTGCCAGCAGCTTCTCCATCCTACCCGACAATGAGCAGTTCTTC. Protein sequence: CASSFSILPDNEQFF.

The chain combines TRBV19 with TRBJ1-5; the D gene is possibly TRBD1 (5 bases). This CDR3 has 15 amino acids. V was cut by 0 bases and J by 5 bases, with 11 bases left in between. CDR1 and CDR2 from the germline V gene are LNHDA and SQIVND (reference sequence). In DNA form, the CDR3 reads TGTGCCAGTAGTATAGATGGCGGGACCGATCAGCCCCAGCATTTT. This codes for CASSIDGGTDQPQHF.

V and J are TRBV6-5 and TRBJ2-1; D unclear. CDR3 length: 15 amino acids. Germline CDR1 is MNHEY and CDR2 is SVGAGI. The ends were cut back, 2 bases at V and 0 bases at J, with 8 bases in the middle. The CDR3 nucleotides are TGTGCCAGCAGTTACGGCGGCAGCTCCTACAATGAGCAGTTCTTC. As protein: CASSYGGSSYNEQFF.

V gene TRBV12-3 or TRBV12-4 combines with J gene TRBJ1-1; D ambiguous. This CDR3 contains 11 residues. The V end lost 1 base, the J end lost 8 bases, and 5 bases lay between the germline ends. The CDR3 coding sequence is TGTGCCAGCAGTTTAGAGGTGGAAGCTTTCTTT. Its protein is CASSLEVEAFF.

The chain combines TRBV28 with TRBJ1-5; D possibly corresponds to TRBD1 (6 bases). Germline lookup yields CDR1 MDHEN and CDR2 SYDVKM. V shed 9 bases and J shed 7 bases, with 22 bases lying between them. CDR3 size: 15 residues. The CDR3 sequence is CASSSWGQSGQPQHF. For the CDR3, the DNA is TGTGCCAGTTCTTCTTGGGGGCAAAGTGGACAGCCCCAGCATTTT.

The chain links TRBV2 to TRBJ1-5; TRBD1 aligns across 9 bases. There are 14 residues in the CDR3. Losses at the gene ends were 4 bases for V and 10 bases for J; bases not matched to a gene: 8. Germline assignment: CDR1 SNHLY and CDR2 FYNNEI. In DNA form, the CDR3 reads TGTGCCAGCAGTGTGAACAGGGGGCAAGGTCCCCAGCATTTT. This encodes CASSVNRGQGPQHF. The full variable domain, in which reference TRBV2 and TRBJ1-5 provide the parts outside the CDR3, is EPEVTQTPSHQVTQMGQEVILRCVPISNHLYFYWYRQILGQKVEFLVSFYNNEISEKSEIFDDQFSVERPDGSNFTLKIRSTKLEDSAMYFCASSVNRGQGPQHFGDGTRLSIL.

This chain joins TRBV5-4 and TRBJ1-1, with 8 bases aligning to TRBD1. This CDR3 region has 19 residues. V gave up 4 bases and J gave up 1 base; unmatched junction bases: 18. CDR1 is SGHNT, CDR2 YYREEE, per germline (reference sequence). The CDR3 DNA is TGTGCCAGCAGCAGAGGCGGTACTTCCGGACAGGGTGGGAACACTGAAGCTTTCTTT. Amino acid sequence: CASSRGGTSGQGGNTEAFF.

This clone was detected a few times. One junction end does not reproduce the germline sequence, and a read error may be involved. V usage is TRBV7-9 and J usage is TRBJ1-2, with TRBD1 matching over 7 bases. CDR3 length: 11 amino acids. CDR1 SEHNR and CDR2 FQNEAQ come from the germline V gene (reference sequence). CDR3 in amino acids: CWTGSNYGYTF. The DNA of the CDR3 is TGCTGGACAGGCTCTAACTATGGCTACACCTTC.

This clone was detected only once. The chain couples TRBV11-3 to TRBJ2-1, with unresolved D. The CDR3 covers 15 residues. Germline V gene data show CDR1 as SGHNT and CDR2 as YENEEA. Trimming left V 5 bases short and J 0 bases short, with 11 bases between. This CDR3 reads CASSPSLTSYNEQFF. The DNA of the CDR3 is TGTGCCAGCAGCCCCTCCTTAACCTCCTACAATGAGCAGTTCTTC.

CDR3 loop: CASTEFNQPQHF. The DNA for the CDR3 is TGTGCCAGCACCGAGTTCAATCAGCCCCAGCATTTT. The V call is TRBV6-5, the J call TRBJ1-5; no firm D call. V lost 7 bases and J 3 bases, leaving 7 bases between the germline ends. CDR3 length: 12 amino acids. CDR1 MNHEY and CDR2 SVGAGI come from the germline V gene.

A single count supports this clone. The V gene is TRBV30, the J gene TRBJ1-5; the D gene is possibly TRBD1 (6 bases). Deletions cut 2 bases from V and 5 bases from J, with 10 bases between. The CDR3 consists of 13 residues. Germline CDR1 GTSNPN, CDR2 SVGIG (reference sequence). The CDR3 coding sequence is TGTGCCTGGAGTACAGGACAGTATCAGCCCCAGCATTTT. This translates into CAWSTGQYQPQHF.

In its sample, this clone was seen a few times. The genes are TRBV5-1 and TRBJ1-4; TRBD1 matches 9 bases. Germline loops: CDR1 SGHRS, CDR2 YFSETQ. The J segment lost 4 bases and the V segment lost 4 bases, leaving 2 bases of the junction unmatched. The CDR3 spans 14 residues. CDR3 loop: CASSLGQGNEKLFF. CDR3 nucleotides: TGCGCCAGCAGCCTGGGACAGGGTAATGAAAAACTGTTTTTT.

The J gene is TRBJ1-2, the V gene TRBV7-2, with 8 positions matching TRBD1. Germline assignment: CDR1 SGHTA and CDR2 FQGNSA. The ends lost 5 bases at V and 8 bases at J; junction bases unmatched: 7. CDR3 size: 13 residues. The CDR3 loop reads CASSVDRGKGYTF. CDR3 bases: TGTGCCAGCAGCGTCGACAGGGGAAAGGGCTACACCTTC. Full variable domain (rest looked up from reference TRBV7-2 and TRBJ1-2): GAGVSQSPSNKVTEKGKDVELRCDPISGHTALYWYRQSLGQGLEFLIYFQGNSAPDKSGLPSDRFSAERTGGSVSTLTIQRTQQEDSAVYLCASSVDRGKGYTFGSGTRLTVV.

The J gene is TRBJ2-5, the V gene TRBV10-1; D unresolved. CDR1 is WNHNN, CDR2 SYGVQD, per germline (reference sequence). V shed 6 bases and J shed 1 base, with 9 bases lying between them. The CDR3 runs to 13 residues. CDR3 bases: TGCGCCAGCAGGAGGACGAGCCAAGAGACCCAGTACTTC. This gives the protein CASRRTSQETQYF.

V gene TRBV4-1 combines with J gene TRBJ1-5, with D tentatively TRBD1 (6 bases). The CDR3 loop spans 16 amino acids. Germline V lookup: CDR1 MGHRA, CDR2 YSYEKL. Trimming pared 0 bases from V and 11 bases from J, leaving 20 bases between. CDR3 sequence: CASSQDETGTRGSQHF. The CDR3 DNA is TGCGCCAGCAGCCAAGATGAAACAGGGACACGGGGGTCCCAGCATTTT.

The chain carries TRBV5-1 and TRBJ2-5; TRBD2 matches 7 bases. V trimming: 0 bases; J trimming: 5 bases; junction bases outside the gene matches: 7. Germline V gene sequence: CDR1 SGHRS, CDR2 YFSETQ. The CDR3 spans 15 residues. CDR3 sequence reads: CASSLAGRGGETQYF. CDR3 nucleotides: TGCGCCAGCAGCTTGGCCGGGCGGGGAGGGGAGACCCAGTACTTC.

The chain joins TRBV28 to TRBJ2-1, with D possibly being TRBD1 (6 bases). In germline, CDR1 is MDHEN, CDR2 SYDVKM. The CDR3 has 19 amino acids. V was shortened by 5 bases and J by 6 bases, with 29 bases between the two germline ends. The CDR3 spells CASSLYRVRGPRAFNEQFF. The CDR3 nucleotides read TGTGCCAGCAGTCTTTACAGGGTGCGAGGTCCTAGGGCCTTCAATGAGCAGTTCTTC.